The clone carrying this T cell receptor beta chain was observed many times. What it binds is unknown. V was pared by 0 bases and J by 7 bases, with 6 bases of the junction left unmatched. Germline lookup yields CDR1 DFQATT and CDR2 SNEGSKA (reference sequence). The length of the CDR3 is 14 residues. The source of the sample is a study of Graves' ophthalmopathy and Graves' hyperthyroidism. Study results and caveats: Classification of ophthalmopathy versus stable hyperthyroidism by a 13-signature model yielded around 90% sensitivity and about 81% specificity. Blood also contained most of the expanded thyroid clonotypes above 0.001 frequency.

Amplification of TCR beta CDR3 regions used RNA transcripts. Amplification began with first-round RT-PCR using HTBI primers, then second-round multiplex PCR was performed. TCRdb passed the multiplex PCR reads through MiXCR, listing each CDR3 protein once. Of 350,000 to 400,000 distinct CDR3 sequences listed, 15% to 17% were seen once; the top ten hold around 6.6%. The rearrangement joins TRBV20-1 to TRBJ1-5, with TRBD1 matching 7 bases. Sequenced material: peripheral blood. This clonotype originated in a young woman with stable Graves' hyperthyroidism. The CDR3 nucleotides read TGCAGTGCTAGAGAACTACAGGGGATGCAGCCCCAGCATTTT. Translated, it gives CSARELQGMQPQHF.